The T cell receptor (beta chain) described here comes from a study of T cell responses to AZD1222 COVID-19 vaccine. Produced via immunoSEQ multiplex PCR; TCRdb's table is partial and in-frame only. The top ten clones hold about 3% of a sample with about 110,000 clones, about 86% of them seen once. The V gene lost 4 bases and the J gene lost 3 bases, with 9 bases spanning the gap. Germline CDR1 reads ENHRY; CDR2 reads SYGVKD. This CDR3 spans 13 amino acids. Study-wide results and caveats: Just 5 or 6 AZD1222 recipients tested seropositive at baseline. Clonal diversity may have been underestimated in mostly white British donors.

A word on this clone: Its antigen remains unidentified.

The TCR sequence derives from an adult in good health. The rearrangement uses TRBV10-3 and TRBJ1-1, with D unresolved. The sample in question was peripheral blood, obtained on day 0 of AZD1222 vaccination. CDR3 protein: CAISVARDTEAFF. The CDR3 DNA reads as TGTGCCATCAGTGTGGCGCGGGACACTGAAGCTTTCTTT.